These 3 T cell receptor beta chains originate from one sample sequenced in a study of glioma-infiltrating T cells after dendritic cell vaccination. TCRdb's table, derived via immunoSEQ multiplex PCR, lists solely in-frame clones and lacks some. The sample lists around 90,000 clones; approximately 81% were seen once. The sequenced sample was blood, obtained before dendritic cell vaccination. The receptors come from a human donor with glioblastoma.

This clone appeared a few times. The chain uses TRBV2 and TRBJ1-3; 9 nucleotides align to TRBD1. Unmatched junction bases numbered 2, after V lost 10 bases and J lost 7 bases. The CDR3 covers 11 residues. The germline CDR1 and CDR2 sequences are SNHLY and FYNNEI. The CDR3 is CAIGQGNTIYF. CDR3 in DNA: TGTGCCATAGGACAGGGGAACACCATATATTTT.

The chain combines TRBV6-4 with TRBJ1-1, with D uncertain. Germline CDR1 is MRHNA and CDR2 is SNTAGT. The CDR3 totals 13 residues. V was cut by 5 bases and J by 4 bases, with 11 bases left in between. CDR3 sequence (DNA): TGTGCCAGCAGTTCGAGGGCCTCCACTGAAGCTTTCTTT. Translating it yields CASSSRASTEAFF.

The chain has TRBV9 and TRBJ2-2, with 9 bases matching TRBD1. The CDR3 is 14 amino acids. V shed 5 bases and J 6 bases; nucleotides not matched to a gene: 5. Germline loops: CDR1 SGDLS, CDR2 YYNGEE. Here the CDR3 DNA reads TGTGCCAGCAGACGCGGGACAGGGTCCGGGGAGCTGTTTTTT. Translated: CASRRGTGSGELFF.